This T cell receptor beta chain was documented in a study of blood T cell repertoires in COVID-19. Looking at the study overall: The United States, Italy and Spain were the sources of the acute and convalescent COVID-19 samples. Sample material is recorded as cDNA or gDNA derived from T cells, B-cell-depleted T cells, or PBMCs.

CDR1 and CDR2 (germline): MDHEN, SYDVKM. Trimming at V came to 6 bases and at J to 7 bases, leaving 14 bases not matched to a gene. The CDR3 is made up of 17 amino acids. This table comes from immunoSEQ multiplex PCR, and its TCRdb copy is limited to in-frame clones, with some not included. The repertoire has about 170,000 clones, 85% of them found once; the top ten carry over 7%. The Seattle site enrolled patients during active infection and followed them longitudinally. Sequencing was carried out using peripheral blood. The receptor's source is a woman older than 75 with COVID-19, enrolled during active disease. The chain recombines TRBV28 with TRBJ1-6, with 8 bases fitting TRBD1. CDR3 amino acids: CASRQSQGAPGNSPLHF. CDR3 sequence (DNA): TGTGCCAGCAGACAATCCCAGGGGGCGCCGGGCAATTCACCCCTCCACTTT.